The rows below give T cell receptor beta chains drawn from one sample of a study of tumor-infiltrating lymphocytes in primary liver carcinoma. TCRdb reprocessed the multiplex PCR reads with MiXCR, giving one entry per CDR3 protein. The sample lists roughly 40,000 distinct CDR3 sequences, roughly 75% occurring once. Source material: tumor-adjacent normal liver tissue. Source of these receptors: a woman in her twenties or thirties with primary liver carcinoma and hepatitis B virus infection. CDR3s include the opening cysteine and the closing phenylalanine or tryptophan. The order of the fields is V gene, clone size, D gene, J gene, CDR3 protein, CDR3 DNA. D genes are given only for firm matches. Size tells how often a clone was seen (once, few, many) or the class of an expanded clone, and some rows leave it out.

v_gene: TRBV12-3/TRBV12-4
abundance: -
d_gene: TRBD2
j_gene: TRBJ2-2
CDR3aa: CTSSFTGTTNTGELFF
CDR3nt: TGTACCAGCAGTTTCACCGGGACTACTAACACCGGGGAGCTGTTTTTT

v_gene: TRBV6-1
abundance: -
d_gene: TRBD1
j_gene: TRBJ2-2
CDR3aa: CASRIRTGGTGELFF
CDR3nt: TGTGCCAGCCGCATCAGGACAGGGGGCACCGGGGAGCTGTTTTTT

v_gene: TRBV11-3
abundance: once
d_gene: TRBD1
j_gene: TRBJ1-1
CDR3aa: CVNSQTGSEAFF
CDR3nt: TGTGTCAACAGTCAGACAGGGTCTGAGGCTTTCTTT

v_gene: TRBV29-1
abundance: once
d_gene: -
j_gene: TRBJ1-4
CDR3aa: CSVEAGAQGYEKLFF
CDR3nt: TGCAGCGTTGAAGCCGGGGCACAGGGCTATGAAAAACTGTTCTTT

v_gene: TRBV11-1
abundance: -
d_gene: -
j_gene: TRBJ2-5
CDR3aa: CASSRAGDTGTQYF
CDR3nt: TGTGCCAGTAGCCGGGCAGGGGACACTGGGACCCAGTACTTC

v_gene: TRBV28
abundance: -
d_gene: TRBD1
j_gene: TRBJ2-7
CDR3aa: CASRGRDRIYEQYF
CDR3nt: TGTGCCAGCAGGGGAAGGGACAGGATTTACGAGCAGTACTTC

v_gene: TRBV14
abundance: -
d_gene: -
j_gene: TRBJ1-1
CDR3aa: CASSQGHRVAGAFF
CDR3nt: TGTGCCAGCAGCCAAGGGCACAGAGTCGCTGGAGCTTTCTTT

v_gene: TRBV7-8
abundance: -
d_gene: -
j_gene: TRBJ2-3
CDR3aa: CASSLGAGYFQDTQYF
CDR3nt: TGTGCCAGCAGCTTAGGGGCGGGATATTTTCAAGATACGCAGTATTTT

v_gene: TRBV11-2
abundance: -
d_gene: -
j_gene: TRBJ1-5
CDR3aa: CACSLDVTGFQPQHF
CDR3nt: TGTGCCTGCAGCTTAGACGTGACAGGTTTTCAACCCCAGCATTTT

v_gene: TRBV6-6
abundance: -
d_gene: -
j_gene: TRBJ2-5
CDR3aa: CVSSYSRTLRGQETQYF
CDR3nt: TGTGTCAGTAGTTACTCCCGGACCCTTAGGGGACAAGAGACCCAGTACTTC

v_gene: TRBV11-2
abundance: -
d_gene: -
j_gene: TRBJ2-1
CDR3aa: CASSYLGAYNEQFF
CDR3nt: TGTGCCAGCAGCTATCTAGGGGCCTATAATGAGCAGTTCTTC

v_gene: TRBV7-9
abundance: -
d_gene: -
j_gene: TRBJ2-1
CDR3aa: CSSSPEWGVNNEQFF
CDR3nt: TGTTCCAGCAGCCCCGAGTGGGGAGTAAACAATGAGCAGTTCTTC

v_gene: TRBV29-1
abundance: -
d_gene: -
j_gene: TRBJ2-7
CDR3aa: CSIGHGRPYEQYF
CDR3nt: TGCAGCATTGGACATGGCAGACCATACGAGCAGTACTTC

v_gene: TRBV6-2/TRBV6-3
abundance: -
d_gene: -
j_gene: TRBJ1-2
CDR3aa: CVISYRDAPNFYGYTF
CDR3nt: TGTGTCATCAGTTACCGGGACGCCCCTAATTTCTATGGCTACACCTTC

v_gene: TRBV6-5
abundance: -
d_gene: -
j_gene: TRBJ2-7
CDR3aa: CATSYKDNSSYGQYF
CDR3nt: TGTGCCACCAGTTACAAGGACAACAGCTCCTACGGGCAGTACTTC

v_gene: TRBV29-1
abundance: once
d_gene: -
j_gene: TRBJ2-2
CDR3aa: CSARRNARELFF
CDR3nt: TGCAGCGCTCGACGGAACGCCCGGGAGCTGTTTTTT

v_gene: TRBV6-4
abundance: many
d_gene: -
j_gene: TRBJ1-3
CDR3aa: CASSDGGFESGNTIYF
CDR3nt: TGTGCCAGCAGTGACGGGGGTTTTGAGTCTGGAAACACCATATATTTT

v_gene: TRBV11-2
abundance: once
d_gene: -
j_gene: TRBJ2-3
CDR3aa: CASSRRGGLSTDTRYF
CDR3nt: TGTGCCAGCAGTCGCAGGGGGGGCCTAAGCACAGATACACGCTATTTT

v_gene: TRBV11-2
abundance: -
d_gene: TRBD1
j_gene: TRBJ1-1
CDR3aa: CASSPGTGRDTEAFF
CDR3nt: TGTGCCAGCAGCCCCGGGACAGGGCGGGATACTGAAGCCTTCTTT

v_gene: TRBV6-1
abundance: -
d_gene: -
j_gene: TRBJ2-7
CDR3aa: CASSECVVGAGSYEQYF
CDR3nt: TGTGCCAGCAGTGAATGCGTTGTGGGAGCCGGTTCCTACGAGCAGTACTTC

v_gene: TRBV6-2/TRBV6-3
abundance: many
d_gene: -
j_gene: TRBJ1-5
CDR3aa: CASSYGGGNQPQHF
CDR3nt: TGTGCCAGCAGTTACGGCGGAGGCAATCAGCCCCAGCATTTT

v_gene: TRBV30
abundance: -
d_gene: -
j_gene: TRBJ2-1
CDR3aa: CAWSSGQSYNEQFF
CDR3nt: TGTGCCTGGAGTTCGGGACAATCCTACAATGAGCAGTTCTTC

v_gene: TRBV29-1
abundance: -
d_gene: TRBD2
j_gene: TRBJ2-3
CDR3aa: CSAGGSPDGSQYF
CDR3nt: TGCAGCGCGGGGGGGAGCCCAGACGGTTCCCAGTATTTT

v_gene: TRBV5-4
abundance: -
d_gene: TRBD2
j_gene: TRBJ2-1
CDR3aa: CVSSPSTRGRASSYNEQFF
CDR3nt: TGTGTCAGCAGCCCGTCCACTAGAGGGAGGGCCTCGTCCTACAATGAGCAGTTCTTC

v_gene: TRBV4-3
abundance: -
d_gene: -
j_gene: TRBJ1-6
CDR3aa: CASGQDSPGGASPLHF
CDR3nt: TGCGCCAGCGGCCAAGATTCCCCCGGTGGGGCTTCACCCCTCCACTTT

v_gene: TRBV6-5
abundance: -
d_gene: -
j_gene: TRBJ2-2
CDR3aa: CASSYSSSAPRQTGELFF
CDR3nt: TGTGCCAGCAGTTACTCGAGCAGCGCCCCAAGACAGACCGGGGAGCTGTTTTTT

v_gene: TRBV4-1
abundance: -
d_gene: -
j_gene: TRBJ1-1
CDR3aa: CASSQAWMTESFF
CDR3nt: TGCGCCAGCAGCCAGGCTTGGATGACTGAATCTTTCTTT

v_gene: TRBV11-2
abundance: few
d_gene: TRBD1
j_gene: TRBJ2-1
CDR3aa: CASSLEGYRGSYNEQFF
CDR3nt: TGTGCCAGCAGCTTAGAGGGGTACAGGGGTTCCTACAATGAGCAGTTCTTC

v_gene: TRBV4-3
abundance: -
d_gene: TRBD2
j_gene: TRBJ2-7
CDR3aa: CASSKTTGGSYEQYF
CDR3nt: TGCGCCAGCAGCAAGACTACGGGGGGTTCCTACGAGCAGTACTTC

v_gene: TRBV28
abundance: -
d_gene: -
j_gene: TRBJ1-2
CDR3aa: CASSSELSYTF
CDR3nt: TGTGCCAGCAGTTCCGAGTTGAGCTACACCTTC

v_gene: TRBV4-3
abundance: -
d_gene: -
j_gene: TRBJ2-2
CDR3aa: CASNSMGAGGLFF
CDR3nt: TGCGCCAGCAACTCGATGGGAGCCGGGGGGCTGTTTTTC

v_gene: TRBV4-2
abundance: -
d_gene: -
j_gene: TRBJ1-5
CDR3aa: CASSQGQNQSRHF
CDR3nt: TGTGCCAGCAGCCAAGGCCAGAATCAGTCCCGGCATTTT

v_gene: TRBV28
abundance: many
d_gene: -
j_gene: TRBJ2-1
CDR3aa: CASSLSPGRPDNEQFF
CDR3nt: TGTGCCAGCAGTTTATCACCAGGGCGACCCGACAATGAGCAGTTCTTC

v_gene: TRBV12-3/TRBV12-4
abundance: -
d_gene: TRBD2
j_gene: TRBJ2-1
CDR3aa: CANRTSGSGAEQFF
CDR3nt: TGTGCTAACAGGACTAGCGGATCCGGGGCGGAGCAGTTCTTC

v_gene: TRBV28
abundance: -
d_gene: -
j_gene: TRBJ2-7
CDR3aa: CASSLHPQGFYEHYF
CDR3nt: TGTGCCAGCAGTCTGCACCCCCAGGGGTTTTACGAGCATTACTTC

v_gene: TRBV10-1
abundance: many
d_gene: -
j_gene: TRBJ2-2
CDR3aa: CASSERNTGELFF
CDR3nt: TGCGCCAGCAGTGAACGAAACACCGGGGAGCTGTTTTTT

v_gene: TRBV21-1
abundance: -
d_gene: -
j_gene: TRBJ1-5
CDR3aa: CANSSGTDEHNQPQHF
CDR3nt: TGTGCCAACAGCAGCGGGACGGATGAGCACAATCAGCCCCAGCATTTT

v_gene: TRBV7-9
abundance: -
d_gene: -
j_gene: TRBJ1-5
CDR3aa: CATSLPRGAIQLSNQPHHF
CDR3nt: TGTGCCACCTCGCTCCCGCGGGGGGCCATCCAACTTAGCAATCAGCCCCACCATTTT

v_gene: TRBV19
abundance: -
d_gene: -
j_gene: TRBJ2-3
CDR3aa: CASRLGDTQYF
CDR3nt: TGTGCCAGTAGGCTAGGGGATACGCAGTATTTT